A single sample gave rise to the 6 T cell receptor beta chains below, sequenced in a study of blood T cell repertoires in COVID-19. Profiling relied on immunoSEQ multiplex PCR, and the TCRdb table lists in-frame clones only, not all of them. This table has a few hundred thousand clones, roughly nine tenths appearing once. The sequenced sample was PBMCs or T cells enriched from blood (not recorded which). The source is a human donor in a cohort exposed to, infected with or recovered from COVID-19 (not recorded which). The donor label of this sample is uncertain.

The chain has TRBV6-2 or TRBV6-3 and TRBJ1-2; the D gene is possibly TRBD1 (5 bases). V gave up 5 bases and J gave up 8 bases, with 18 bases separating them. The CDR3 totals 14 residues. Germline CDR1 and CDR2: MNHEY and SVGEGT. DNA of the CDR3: TGTGCCAGCAGTCAAGTTACAGGTCTGCGGGGCTACACCTTC. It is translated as CASSQVTGLRGYTF.

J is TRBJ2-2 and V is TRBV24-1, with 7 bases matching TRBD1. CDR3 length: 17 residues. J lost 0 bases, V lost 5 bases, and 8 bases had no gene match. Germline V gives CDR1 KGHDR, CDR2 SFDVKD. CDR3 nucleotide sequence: TGTGCCACCAGTGCTGCCAGGGGGTTTGCGAACACCGGGGAGCTGTTTTTT. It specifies CATSAARGFANTGELFF.

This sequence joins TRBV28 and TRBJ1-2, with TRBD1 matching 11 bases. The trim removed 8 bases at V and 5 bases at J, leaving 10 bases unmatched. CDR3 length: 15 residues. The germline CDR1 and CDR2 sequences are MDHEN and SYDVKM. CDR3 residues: CASSDRGTGGYGYTF. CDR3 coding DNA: TGTGCCAGCTCAGATAGGGGGACAGGGGGTTATGGCTACACCTTC.

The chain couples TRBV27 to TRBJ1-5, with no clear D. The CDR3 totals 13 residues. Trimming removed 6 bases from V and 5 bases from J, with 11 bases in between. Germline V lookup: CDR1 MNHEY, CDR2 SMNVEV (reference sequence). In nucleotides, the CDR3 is TGTGCCAGCAGCGTCTGGGGAGATCAGCCCCAGCATTTT. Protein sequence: CASSVWGDQPQHF.

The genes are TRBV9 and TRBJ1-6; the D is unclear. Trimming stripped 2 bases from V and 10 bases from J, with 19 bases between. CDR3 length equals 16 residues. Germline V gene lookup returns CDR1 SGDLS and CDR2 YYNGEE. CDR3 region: CASSVNHGVLASPLHF. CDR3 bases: TGTGCCAGCAGCGTTAATCATGGCGTCCTAGCCTCACCCCTCCACTTT. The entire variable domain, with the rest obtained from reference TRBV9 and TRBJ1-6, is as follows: DSGVTQTPKHLITATGQRVTLRCSPRSGDLSVYWYQQSLDQGLQFLIQYYNGEERAKGNILERFSAQQFPDLHSELNLSSLELGDSALYFCASSVNHGVLASPLHFGNGTRLTVT.

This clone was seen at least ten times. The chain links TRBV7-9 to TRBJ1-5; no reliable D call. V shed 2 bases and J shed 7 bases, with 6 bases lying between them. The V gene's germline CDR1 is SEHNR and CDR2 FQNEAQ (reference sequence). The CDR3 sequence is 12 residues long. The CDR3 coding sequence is TGTGCCAGCAGCTTACCTTCGCAGCCCCAGCATTTT. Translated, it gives CASSLPSQPQHF.